This is a list of T cell receptor beta chains from one sample in a study of T cells after yellow fever vaccination. Using its own MiXCR run on the 5' RACE reads, TCRdb lists one record per CDR3 protein. The table includes about 320,000 distinct CDR3 sequences, around 4.3% detected once. The specimen was PBMCs, collected 15 days after the yellow fever booster vaccination. The receptors were sampled from a man between 18 and 35 years old who received the YFV17D yellow fever vaccine. Each CDR3 is given with its conserved first and last residue. The order of the fields is D gene, V gene, J gene, clone size, CDR3 protein, CDR3 DNA. D genes are given only for firm matches. Size is stated for part of the rows, as once, few or many counts, or as a class when the clone is expanded.

D gene: NA; V gene: TRBV9; J gene: TRBJ2-3; clone size: NA; CDR3 protein: CASTVGGPTSTDTQYF; CDR3 DNA: TGTGCCAGCACCGTCGGAGGGCCAACTAGCACAGATACGCAGTATTTT
D gene: TRBD1; V gene: TRBV3-1; J gene: TRBJ1-5; clone size: few; CDR3 protein: CASSPGTGAIQPQHF; CDR3 DNA: TGTGCCAGCAGCCCCGGGACAGGGGCGATCCAGCCCCAGCATTTT
D gene: NA; V gene: TRBV5-6; J gene: TRBJ2-3; clone size: few; CDR3 protein: CASSSGPLTDTQYF; CDR3 DNA: TGTGCCAGCAGCTCGGGACCACTCACAGATACGCAGTATTTT
D gene: TRBD2; V gene: TRBV5-1; J gene: TRBJ2-1; clone size: many; CDR3 protein: CASQLTGGTYNEQFF; CDR3 DNA: TGCGCCAGCCAGCTGACGGGGGGAACCTACAATGAGCAGTTCTTC
D gene: TRBD1; V gene: TRBV5-1; J gene: TRBJ2-2; clone size: NA; CDR3 protein: CASTQGYGGELFF; CDR3 DNA: TGCGCCAGCACACAGGGGTATGGCGGGGAGCTGTTTTTT
D gene: TRBD2; V gene: TRBV5-1; J gene: TRBJ2-1; clone size: many; CDR3 protein: CASSFRGGHNEQFF; CDR3 DNA: TGCGCCAGCAGCTTCCGGGGGGGCCACAATGAGCAGTTCTTC
D gene: NA; V gene: TRBV12-3/TRBV12-4; J gene: TRBJ2-3; clone size: many; CDR3 protein: CASSLLGGLTDTQYF; CDR3 DNA: TGTGCCAGCAGTTTGCTTGGGGGACTCACAGATACGCAGTATTTT
D gene: TRBD1; V gene: TRBV6-2/TRBV6-3; J gene: TRBJ2-3; clone size: many; CDR3 protein: CASRQGAVNADTQYF; CDR3 DNA: TGTGCCAGTCGACAGGGGGCGGTGAATGCAGATACGCAGTATTTT
D gene: NA; V gene: TRBV29-1; J gene: TRBJ2-3; clone size: many; CDR3 protein: CSVPGQTRVTDTQYF; CDR3 DNA: TGCAGCGTACCGGGCCAAACCCGGGTGACAGATACGCAGTATTTT
D gene: NA; V gene: TRBV27; J gene: TRBJ2-1; clone size: few; CDR3 protein: CASSLAHAGNEQFF; CDR3 DNA: TGTGCCAGCAGTTTAGCCCACGCGGGCAATGAGCAGTTCTTC
D gene: TRBD1; V gene: TRBV4-2; J gene: TRBJ2-7; clone size: many; CDR3 protein: CASSPASGTGRTYEQYF; CDR3 DNA: TGTGCCAGCAGCCCAGCATCAGGGACAGGGAGAACCTACGAGCAGTACTTC
D gene: NA; V gene: TRBV6-1; J gene: TRBJ1-1; clone size: many; CDR3 protein: CASKAPNTNTEAFF; CDR3 DNA: TGTGCCAGCAAAGCCCCAAATACGAACACTGAAGCTTTCTTT
D gene: TRBD2; V gene: TRBV6-2/TRBV6-3; J gene: TRBJ2-3; clone size: many; CDR3 protein: CASSRARSGGTTDTQYF; CDR3 DNA: TGTGCCAGCAGTAGGGCTAGGAGCGGGGGGACCACAGATACGCAGTATTTT
D gene: NA; V gene: TRBV5-1; J gene: TRBJ2-5; clone size: many; CDR3 protein: CASSLAGPQETQYF; CDR3 DNA: TGCGCCAGCAGCTTGGCTGGGCCCCAAGAGACCCAGTACTTC
D gene: NA; V gene: TRBV28; J gene: TRBJ1-1; clone size: NA; CDR3 protein: CASSLWAGWTTEAFF; CDR3 DNA: TGTGCCAGCAGTTTATGGGCAGGGTGGACCACTGAAGCTTTCTTT
D gene: TRBD1; V gene: TRBV7-2; J gene: TRBJ1-5; clone size: NA; CDR3 protein: CASSYRGMQPQHF; CDR3 DNA: TGTGCCAGCAGCTACAGGGGGATGCAGCCCCAGCATTTT
D gene: NA; V gene: TRBV20-1; J gene: TRBJ1-2; clone size: few; CDR3 protein: CSAPPGGAGENYGYTF; CDR3 DNA: TGCAGTGCTCCACCTGGGGGGGCAGGGGAAAACTATGGCTACACCTTC
D gene: NA; V gene: TRBV7-3; J gene: TRBJ1-2; clone size: few; CDR3 protein: CASSLTASYGYTF; CDR3 DNA: TGTGCCAGCAGCTTAACGGCCTCCTATGGCTACACCTTC
D gene: TRBD1; V gene: TRBV20-1; J gene: TRBJ1-2; clone size: many; CDR3 protein: CSAGDRGVGYGYTF; CDR3 DNA: TGCAGTGCTGGCGACAGGGGTGTCGGCTATGGCTACACCTTC
D gene: NA; V gene: TRBV12-3/TRBV12-4; J gene: TRBJ2-1; clone size: NA; CDR3 protein: CASSPPWGSDEQFF; CDR3 DNA: TGTGCCAGCAGTCCCCCTTGGGGGAGCGATGAGCAGTTCTTC
D gene: NA; V gene: TRBV12-3/TRBV12-4; J gene: TRBJ1-2; clone size: many; CDR3 protein: CASSWRVDGYTF; CDR3 DNA: TGTGCCAGCAGTTGGCGTGTGGATGGCTACACCTTC
D gene: TRBD2; V gene: TRBV20-1; J gene: TRBJ2-1; clone size: NA; CDR3 protein: CSALIGGGNEQFF; CDR3 DNA: TGCAGTGCCCTGATCGGGGGGGGGAATGAGCAGTTCTTC
D gene: NA; V gene: TRBV7-6; J gene: TRBJ2-5; clone size: many; CDR3 protein: CASSSGQNQETQYF; CDR3 DNA: TGTGCCAGCAGCTCGGGACAAAACCAAGAGACCCAGTACTTC
D gene: TRBD2; V gene: TRBV6-5; J gene: TRBJ2-1; clone size: NA; CDR3 protein: CASSILAGGHNEQFF; CDR3 DNA: TGTGCCAGCAGTATACTAGCGGGGGGGCACAATGAGCAGTTCTTC
D gene: TRBD2; V gene: TRBV20-1; J gene: TRBJ2-3; clone size: few; CDR3 protein: CSASRASGAADTQYF; CDR3 DNA: TGCAGTGCTAGTCGTGCTAGCGGGGCGGCAGATACGCAGTATTTT
D gene: NA; V gene: TRBV10-3; J gene: TRBJ1-1; clone size: few; CDR3 protein: CAISESSRGGTEAFF; CDR3 DNA: TGTGCCATCAGTGAGTCCAGCAGGGGTGGCACTGAAGCTTTCTTT
D gene: NA; V gene: TRBV7-2; J gene: TRBJ1-2; clone size: many; CDR3 protein: CASSTSWDYGYTF; CDR3 DNA: TGTGCCAGCAGCACATCCTGGGACTATGGCTACACCTTC
D gene: TRBD2; V gene: TRBV6-5; J gene: TRBJ2-4; clone size: many; CDR3 protein: CASSYYRGGNIQYF; CDR3 DNA: TGTGCCAGCAGTTACTATCGGGGGGGAAACATTCAGTACTTC
D gene: NA; V gene: TRBV12-3/TRBV12-4; J gene: TRBJ1-4; clone size: many; CDR3 protein: CASRLASTGGKLFF; CDR3 DNA: TGTGCCAGCAGACTCGCCTCGACCGGTGGGAAACTGTTTTTT